What follows is one T cell receptor (beta chain) and its context. The source of the sample is a study of blood T cell repertoires in COVID-19. How the authors handled the data: Quantification of nucleated cells was approximated via reference gene primer amplification. The table came from immunoSEQ multiplex PCR; TCRdb's copy has only in-frame clones and leaves some out. D and trimming come from the DNA, and the V and J calls and clone size come from that table. The sample has about 190,000 clones, roughly 80% seen once; the top ten hold around an eighth. The ends were cut back, 5 bases at V and 8 bases at J, with 13 bases in the middle. The CDR3 sequence is 12 residues long. Germline CDR1 reads SGHRS; CDR2 reads YFSETQ.

This chain links TRBV5-1 with TRBJ1-2; weak D call: TRBD1 (6 bases). This TCR came from a woman aged 45-65 years with acute or convalescent COVID-19. The sequenced material came from peripheral blood. CDR3 coding DNA: TGCGCCAGCAGGGCAGGGGAAAGCGGCTACACCTTC. It yields the protein CASRAGESGYTF.